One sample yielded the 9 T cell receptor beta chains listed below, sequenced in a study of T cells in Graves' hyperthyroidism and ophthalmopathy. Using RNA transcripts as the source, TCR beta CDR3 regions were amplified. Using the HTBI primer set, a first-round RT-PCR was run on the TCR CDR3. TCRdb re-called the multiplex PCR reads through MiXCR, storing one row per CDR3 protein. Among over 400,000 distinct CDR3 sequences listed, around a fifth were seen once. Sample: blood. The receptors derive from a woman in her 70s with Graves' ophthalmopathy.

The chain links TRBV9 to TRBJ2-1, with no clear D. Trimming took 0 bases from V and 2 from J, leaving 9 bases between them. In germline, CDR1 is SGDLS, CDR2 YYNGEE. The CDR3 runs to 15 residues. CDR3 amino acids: CASSVGLEAYNEQFF. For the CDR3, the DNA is TGTGCCAGCAGCGTAGGGCTAGAAGCCTACAATGAGCAGTTCTTC.

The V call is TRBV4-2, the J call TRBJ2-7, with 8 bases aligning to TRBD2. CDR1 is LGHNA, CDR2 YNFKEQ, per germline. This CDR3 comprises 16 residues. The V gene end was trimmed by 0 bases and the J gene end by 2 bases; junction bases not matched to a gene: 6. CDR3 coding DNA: TGTGCCAGCAGCCAAGAAGGTAGCGGGACTCCCTACGAGCAGTACTTC. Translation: CASSQEGSGTPYEQYF.

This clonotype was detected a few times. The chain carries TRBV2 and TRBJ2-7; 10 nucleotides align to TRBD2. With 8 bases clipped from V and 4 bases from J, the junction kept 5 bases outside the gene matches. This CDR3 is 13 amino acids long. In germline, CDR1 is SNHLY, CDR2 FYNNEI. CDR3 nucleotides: TGTGCCAGCCATCCTAGCGGGAGTTACGAGCAGTACTTC. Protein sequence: CASHPSGSYEQYF.

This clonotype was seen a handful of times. CDR3 in amino acids: CASRPGLWTDTQYF. The CDR3 region has the DNA TGTGCCAGCAGACCCGGCCTTTGGACAGATACGCAGTATTTT. V usage is TRBV12-3 or TRBV12-4 and J usage is TRBJ2-3; the D is unclear. The CDR3 length is 14 residues. V was pared by 6 bases and J by 3 bases, with 13 bases between.

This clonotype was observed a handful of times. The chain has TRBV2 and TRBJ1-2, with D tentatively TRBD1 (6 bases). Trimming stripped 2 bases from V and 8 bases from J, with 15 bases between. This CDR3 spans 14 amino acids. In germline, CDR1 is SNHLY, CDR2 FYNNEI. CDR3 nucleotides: TGTGCCAGCAGTGAAAATAAAGGCGGGGGCGGCTACACCTTC. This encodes CASSENKGGGGYTF.

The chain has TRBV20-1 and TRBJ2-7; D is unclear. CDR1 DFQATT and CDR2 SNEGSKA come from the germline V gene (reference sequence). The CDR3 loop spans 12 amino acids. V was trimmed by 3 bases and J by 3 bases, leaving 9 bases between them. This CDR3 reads CSASTLLYEQYF. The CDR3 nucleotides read TGCAGTGCTAGCACCCTACTCTACGAGCAGTACTTC.

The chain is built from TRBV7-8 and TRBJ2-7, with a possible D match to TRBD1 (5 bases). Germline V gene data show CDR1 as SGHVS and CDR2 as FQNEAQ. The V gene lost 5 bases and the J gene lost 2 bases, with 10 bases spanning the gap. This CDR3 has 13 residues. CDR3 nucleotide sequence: TGTGCCAGCAGCCAAACAGGAACCTACGAGCAGTACTTC. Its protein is CASSQTGTYEQYF.

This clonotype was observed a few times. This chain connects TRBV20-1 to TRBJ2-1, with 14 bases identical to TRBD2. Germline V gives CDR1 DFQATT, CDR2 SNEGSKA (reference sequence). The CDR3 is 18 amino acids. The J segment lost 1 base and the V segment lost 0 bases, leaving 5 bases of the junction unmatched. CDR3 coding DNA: TGCAGTGCTAGAGACGGGACTAGCGGGAGCCTTTCCTACAATGAGCAGTTCTTC. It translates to CSARDGTSGSLSYNEQFF.

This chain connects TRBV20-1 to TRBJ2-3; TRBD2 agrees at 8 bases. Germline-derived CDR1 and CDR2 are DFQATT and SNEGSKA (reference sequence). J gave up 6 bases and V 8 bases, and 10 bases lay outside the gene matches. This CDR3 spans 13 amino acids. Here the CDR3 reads CSPGSGRSDTQYF. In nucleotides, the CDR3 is TGCAGTCCGGGGAGCGGGAGATCGGATACGCAGTATTTT.